This record covers a single TCR beta chain. The antigen is undetermined. The sample is drawn from a study of cytomegalovirus exposure and HLA in healthy donors. V dropped 2 bases and J dropped 7; count of bases not matched to a gene: 11. Germline loops: CDR1 MGHRA, CDR2 YSYEKL. This CDR3 is 17 amino acids long. PCR primers comprised 60 Vbeta and 13 Jbeta primers. This table comes from immunoSEQ multiplex PCR, and its TCRdb copy is limited to in-frame clones, with some not included. The table has fewer than 35,000 clones, around nine tenths seen once. Study-wide findings and caveats: There were some public TCRs occurring in many donors, but most TCR sequences were rare.

Sequencing was carried out using PBMCs. This chain joins TRBV4-1 and TRBJ2-2; 9 bases map to TRBD1. The receptor comes from a boy aged 5-17 years in good health and CMV-seronegative. The CDR3 is CASSQMDRGLGSGELFF. DNA for the CDR3: TGCGCCAGCAGCCAAATGGACAGGGGCCTTGGGAGCGGGGAGCTGTTTTTT.